The clone carrying this TCR beta chain turned up a few times. As yet, its antigen is unknown. This sample was included in a study of cytomegalovirus exposure and HLA in healthy donors. Overall study results and limits: A cluster of highly shared sequence variants was likely a sequencing artifact. Most of the CMV-associated TCR beta chains (in a later analysis) appeared to be HLA-restricted.

The PCR had 60 Vbeta and 13 Jbeta primers. Using immunoSEQ multiplex PCR, the repertoire was profiled, and TCRdb retains in-frame clones only, with some absent. Of some 130,000 clones listed, about 80% are singletons. CDR1 is LGHNA, CDR2 YSLEER, per germline. This CDR3 is 16 amino acids long. Trimming pared 2 bases from V and 1 base from J, leaving 12 bases between. Sequenced input: PBMCs. The sequence was collected from a man aged 25-45 years in good health. This chain connects TRBV4-3 to TRBJ2-4; maybe TRBD2 (7 bases). Written as DNA, the CDR3 is TGCGCCAGCAGCCAACTAGGGGGGGTTGCCAAAAACATTCAGTACTTC. This sequence encodes CASSQLGGVAKNIQYF.